Below are 12 T cell receptor beta chains sequenced from a single sample in a study of read filtering for tumor transcriptome and immune sequencing. Molecular barcoded adaptors covering alpha/delta and beta/gamma chains were used on roughly 400 ng RNA. TCRdb re-analysed the reads in MiXCR, keeping a single row per CDR3 protein. Seen here are over 50,000 distinct CDR3 sequences, about 21% observed once, and the top ten hold more than 12%. The sequenced material came from a population of CD138-negative cells sorted from bone marrow. The receptors were gathered from a donor at least 40 years old with multiple myeloma.

This clonotype has at least ten counts. This chain uses TRBV12-3 or TRBV12-4 with TRBJ2-1; tentatively, D is TRBD1 or TRBD2 (5 bases each). The CDR3 contains 16 residues. Deletions cut 0 bases from V and 8 bases from J, with 17 bases between. CDR3 coding DNA: TGTGCCAGCAGTTTAGCGGTTGTAAATAGAGGGGATGAGCAGTTCTTC. Amino acid sequence: CASSLAVVNRGDEQFF.

Concerning this clonotype itself: A much larger clone is a single base away; this may be a read error. The chain uses TRBV2 and TRBJ1-5; D not resolved. Looked up from germline, CDR1 is SNHLY and CDR2 is FYNNEI. The CDR3 extends over 14 amino acids. CDR3 sequence (DNA): TGTGCCGGCAGTGAGAGGACCGAAAATCAGCCCCAGCATTTT. This translates into CAGSERTENQPQHF.

This clonotype was seen repeatedly, ten times or more. The chain uses TRBV20-1 and TRBJ1-5; no reliable D call. Trimming took off 5 bases at V and 2 bases at J, with 19 bases between the two ends. Germline V gene data show CDR1 as DFQATT and CDR2 as SNEGSKA (reference sequence). CDR3 length: 16 residues. CDR3 nucleotides: TGCAGTGCTGCCAGAGGCGGGGTAGATGGCAATCAGCCCCAGCATTTT. Protein sequence: CSAARGGVDGNQPQHF.

In the case of this clonotype: Being one base from a much bigger clone, this may be a read error. This chain links TRBV3-1 with TRBJ2-2; D may correspond to TRBD1 or TRBD2 (5 bases each). CDR3 length: 16 residues. V lost 4 bases and J 4 bases, leaving 16 bases between the germline ends. Germline V gene data show CDR1 as LGHDT and CDR2 as YNNKEL (reference sequence). CDR3 coding DNA: TGTGCCAGCAGCCGAAGTCAGGGAGTAGGCACCGGGGAGCTGTTTTTT. This gives the protein CASSRSQGVGTGELFF.

The V and J genes are TRBV4-1 and TRBJ1-4; the D gene is possibly TRBD1 (6 bases). The CDR3 runs 15 residues. The V gene's germline CDR1 is MGHRA and CDR2 YSYEKL. V was shortened by 1 base and J by 8 bases, with 14 bases between the two germline ends. This chain's CDR3 is CASSQGGAPGEKLFF. The CDR3 DNA reads as TGCGCCAGCAGCCAAGGGGGGGCGCCGGGGGAAAAACTGTTTTTT.

The rearrangement uses TRBV11-1 and TRBJ2-7; possibly TRBD1 or TRBD2 for D (5 bases each). The CDR3 runs 14 residues. The germline CDR1 and CDR2 sequences are SGHAT and FQDESV (reference sequence). The V gene lost 6 bases and the J gene lost 4 bases, with 16 bases spanning the gap. The CDR3 region is CASSWDRASYEQYF. CDR3 nucleotides: TGTGCCAGCAGTTGGGACCGAGCTTCATACGAGCAGTACTTC.

This clonotype came up many times. The V call is TRBV29-1, the J call TRBJ1-1; 10 positions match TRBD1. The length of the CDR3 is 16 residues. Germline V gives CDR1 SQVTM, CDR2 ANQGSEA. V shed 5 bases, J shed 1 base, and the junction held 10 bases outside the gene matches. Here the CDR3 DNA reads TGCAGCGTTTTGGACAGGGGGATAAAGGGGAACACTGAAGCTTTCTTT. Amino acids: CSVLDRGIKGNTEAFF.

This clonotype was observed a few times. The chain links TRBV20-1 to TRBJ2-3, with D tentatively TRBD1 (5 bases). The CDR3 spans 13 residues. In germline, CDR1 is DFQATT, CDR2 SNEGSKA (reference sequence). In nucleotides, the CDR3 is TGCAGCGACAAACAGGAGATCTCCTATACGCAGTATTTT. Protein product: CSDKQEISYTQYF.

This clonotype was detected many times. The chain couples TRBV12-3 or TRBV12-4 to TRBJ2-3; 8 bases map to TRBD2. With V trimmed by 3 bases and J by 5 bases, 7 bases remained unmatched. The CDR3 loop spans 15 amino acids. The CDR3, as DNA: TGTGCCAGCAGTTTCGGCGGGGGGCCCCGAGATACGCAGTATTTT. This codes for CASSFGGGPRDTQYF.

The table lists this clonotype with many counts. The chain is built from TRBV22-1 and TRBJ2-7. TRBV22-1 is a recognized pseudogene. The CDR3 extends over 14 amino acids. The CDR3 region is CPGSALVGTYEQYF. In DNA, the CDR3 is TGTCCTGGGAGCGCCCTGGTGGGAACGTACGAGCAGTACTTC.

The chain couples TRBV10-1 to TRBJ2-7, with D perhaps matching TRBD2 (7 bases). CDR1 WNHNN and CDR2 SYGVQD come from the germline V gene (reference sequence). The CDR3 length is 14 residues. Trimming removed 6 bases at V and 2 bases at J, with 14 bases between. CDR3 region: CASSRGGGAYEQYF. CDR3 nucleotide sequence: TGCGCCAGCAGCCGGGGAGGGGGAGCCTACGAGCAGTACTTC.

The chain joins TRBV12-5 to TRBJ2-7; tentatively, D is TRBD1 (6 bases). Germline V gene data show CDR1 as LGHNT and CDR2 as FRNRAP. The V end was cut by 5 bases, the J end by 0 bases, with 14 bases between. CDR3 length equals 15 residues. The CDR3 loop reads CASGPVTGPSYEQYF. The CDR3 DNA sequence: TGTGCTAGTGGTCCCGTGACAGGTCCCTCCTACGAGCAGTACTTC.